This TCR beta chain appears in the sequencing data of a study of T cells in Graves' hyperthyroidism and ophthalmopathy. Overall study: Pretreatment peripheral blood was obtained at initial diagnosis.

The length of the CDR3 is 14 residues. Trimming took 2 bases from V and 2 from J, leaving 8 bases between them. The germline CDR1 and CDR2 sequences are MDHEN and SYDVKM. Researchers took RNA transcripts and amplified the TCR beta CDR3 regions from them. HTBI primers were the set used in a first-round RT-PCR of the TCR CDR3. TCRdb re-analysed the multiplex PCR reads in MiXCR, keeping a single row per CDR3 protein. The sample lists nearly 600,000 distinct CDR3 sequences, roughly 14% occurring once. Uncontrolled infection, other autoimmune disease, pregnancy or lactation barred patients from enrollment. Each diagnosis drew on symptoms, thyroxine, TRAb, thyroid ultrasound and orbital computed tomography findings.

The sequence was obtained from a woman in her 30s with Graves' hyperthyroidism that later progressed to Graves' ophthalmopathy. Sample: blood. V and J are TRBV28 and TRBJ2-3; D is unresolved. The CDR3 sequence is CASSLASPTDTQYF. For the CDR3, the DNA is TGTGCCAGCAGTTTAGCCTCCCCCACAGATACGCAGTATTTT.